Each of the 25 T cell receptor beta chains below was sequenced from the same sample in a study of control samples from healthy donors and cancer patients. Repertoires were generated with immunoSEQ multiplex PCR, while TCRdb's copy carries only in-frame clones and drops some. In the table there are over 150,000 clones, roughly 94% of which are singletons. Sequencing was carried out using blood. These receptors came from a woman between 18 and 29 years old in good health.

The rearrangement joins TRBV7-2 to TRBJ2-3, with D unclear. Germline V gene lookup returns CDR1 SGHTA and CDR2 FQGNSA. There are 15 residues in the CDR3. Trimming shortened V by 1 base and J by 6 bases, and 14 bases separated the two germline ends. CDR3 loop: CASSLEGLVSDTQYF. In nucleotides, the CDR3 is TGTGCCAGCAGCTTAGAAGGGTTGGTGTCCGATACGCAGTATTTT.

The chain has TRBV25-1 and TRBJ2-1; D remains unclear. The CDR3 spans 13 residues. Germline V CDR1 and CDR2: MGHDK, SYGVNS. Trimming removed 2 bases from V and 4 bases from J, with 6 bases in between. CDR3 sequence: CASSEEGYNEQFF. The CDR3 DNA is TGTGCCAGCAGTGAAGAAGGGTACAATGAGCAGTTCTTC.

This chain links TRBV6-4 with TRBJ1-2; possible D gene TRBD1, 6 bases. Trimming took 4 bases from V and 8 from J, leaving 14 bases between them. Germline V lookup: CDR1 MRHNA, CDR2 SNTAGT. This CDR3 spans 13 amino acids. The CDR3 DNA sequence: TGTGCCAGCAGTGCTACAGGGTGGGACGGCTACACCTTC. Its protein is CASSATGWDGYTF.

This chain connects TRBV20-1 to TRBJ2-1, with a weak D call TRBD2 (7 bases). The CDR3 length is 15 residues. The V and J ends lost 3 bases and 5 bases respectively, with 17 bases between them. The germline V gene has CDR1 DFQATT and CDR2 SNEGSKA (reference sequence). The CDR3 loop is CSASFSGGRNNEQFF. Here the CDR3 DNA reads TGCAGTGCTAGTTTTTCGGGGGGCCGGAACAATGAGCAGTTCTTC.

This chain links TRBV18 with TRBJ1-2; D is unclear. The CDR3 extends over 14 amino acids. CDR1 is KGHSH and CDR2 is LQKENI in the germline V gene. Trimming shortened V by 3 bases and J by 5 bases, and 13 bases separated the two germline ends. The CDR3 coding sequence is TGTGCCAGCTCACCGGCCCAGGAGGTATATGGCTACACCTTC. Translated, it gives CASSPAQEVYGYTF. Combining the CDR3 with reference TRBV18 and TRBJ1-2 gives the whole variable domain NAGVMQNPRHLVRRRGQEARLRCSPMKGHSHVYWYRQLPEEGLKFMVYLQKENIIDESGMPKERFSAEFPKEGPSILRIQQVVRGDSAAYFCASSPAQEVYGYTFGSGTRLTVV.

This clone occurred a few times. CDR3 sequence: CASSPGTGLNQPQHF. The CDR3 region has the DNA TGTGCCAGCTCACCCGGGACAGGGCTCAATCAGCCCCAGCATTTT. This chain links TRBV18 with TRBJ1-5, with 9 bases that match TRBD1. This CDR3 region has 15 residues. The J segment lost 3 bases and the V segment lost 3 bases, leaving 3 bases of the junction unmatched. Germline V gene data show CDR1 as KGHSH and CDR2 as LQKENI.

There are a few counts of this clone. V and J are TRBV27 and TRBJ1-1; weak D call: TRBD1 (5 bases). CDR3 length equals 13 residues. Germline-derived CDR1 and CDR2 are MNHEY and SMNVEV (reference sequence). Trimming pared 5 bases from V and 5 bases from J, leaving 12 bases between. The CDR3 DNA sequence: TGTGCCAGCAGTCCCGGGCGGGGGACTGAAGCTTTCTTT. It codes for CASSPGRGTEAFF.

The genes are TRBV7-8 and TRBJ1-5; no clear D gene. V was pared by 0 bases and J by 2 bases, with 8 bases between. CDR3 length: 15 residues. The germline CDR1 and CDR2 sequences are SGHVS and FQNEAQ. The CDR3 sequence is CASSLAWGGNQPQHF. The CDR3 DNA follows: TGTGCCAGCAGCTTAGCGTGGGGTGGCAATCAGCCCCAGCATTTT.

The CDR3 bases are TGTGCCAGCAGCCCATCGTTCGGCGCGAGGCGGCTTAGCTCTGGGGCCAACGTCCTGACTTTC. This sequence encodes CASSPSFGARRLSSGANVLTF. V gene TRBV14 combines with J gene TRBJ2-6; D not certain. The CDR3 extends over 21 amino acids. The ends were cut back, 4 bases at V and 0 bases at J, with 25 bases in the middle. Germline values: CDR1 SGHDN, CDR2 FVKESK.

The rearrangement links TRBV7-9 to TRBJ1-3; the D is unclear. CDR1 and CDR2 from the germline V gene are SEHNR and FQNEAQ (reference sequence). The CDR3 runs to 12 residues. Trimming cost V 1 base and J 7 bases, with 5 bases left between them. CDR3 in amino acids: CASSLDGNTIYF. CDR3 bases: TGTGCCAGCAGCTTAGATGGGAACACCATATATTTT.

The gene calls are TRBV24-1 and TRBJ1-4; the match to TRBD1 covers 7 bases. This CDR3 is 15 amino acids long. Germline CDR1 KGHDR, CDR2 SFDVKD. The V segment lost 4 bases and the J segment 5 bases; nucleotides outside the gene matches: 6. CDR3 coding DNA: TGTGCCACCAGTGACCGCCGGGACAGCAATGAAAAACTGTTTTTT. This gives the protein CATSDRRDSNEKLFF.

This clone has just one count. V gene TRBV6-5 combines with J gene TRBJ1-4; 7 nucleotides agree with TRBD1. Germline CDR1 MNHEY, CDR2 SVGAGI. J gave up 3 bases and V 8 bases, and 6 bases lay outside the gene matches. The CDR3 consists of 14 residues. CDR3 in amino acids: CASRITGANEKLFF. The CDR3 bases are TGTGCCAGCCGTATTACAGGGGCTAATGAAAAACTGTTTTTT.

The V call is TRBV20-1, the J call TRBJ2-7; D may be TRBD2 (5 bases). CDR1 DFQATT and CDR2 SNEGSKA come from the germline V gene (reference sequence). The CDR3 has 15 residues. Between the trimmed V and J ends, which lost 3 bases and 7 bases, there was a span of 22 bases. CDR3 sequence: CSASERAAYSWEQYF. The CDR3 nucleotides read TGCAGTGCTAGTGAAAGAGCGGCTTACAGCTGGGAGCAGTACTTC.

This chain uses TRBV9 with TRBJ2-3, with 13 bases matching TRBD2. J gave up 1 base and V 3 bases, and 14 bases lay outside the gene matches. Germline loops: CDR1 SGDLS, CDR2 YYNGEE. CDR3 length: 20 residues. CDR3 sequence: CASSAEGLAGNWGGTDTQYF. Here the CDR3 DNA reads TGTGCCAGCAGCGCGGAGGGACTAGCGGGGAACTGGGGGGGCACAGATACGCAGTATTTT.

This clone showed up just a few times. V gene TRBV11-3 combines with J gene TRBJ2-2; TRBD1 matches at 10 bases. After removal of 10 bases from V and 6 bases from J, the junction contained 11 bases not matched to a gene. The germline CDR1 and CDR2 sequences are SGHNT and YENEEA. The CDR3 is 15 amino acids. CDR3 DNA: TGTGCCACGGGCCCTGGGACAGGGGTCCCCGGGGAGCTGTTTTTT. Translation: CATGPGTGVPGELFF.

This chain links TRBV7-9 with TRBJ2-7; D is uncertain. Deletions cut 0 bases from V and 6 bases from J, with 12 bases between. There are 14 residues in the CDR3. Germline values: CDR1 SEHNR, CDR2 FQNEAQ (reference sequence). CDR3 region: CASSLARTVLEQYF. CDR3 in DNA: TGTGCCAGCAGCTTAGCACGAACCGTTCTCGAGCAGTACTTC.

This clone has only a few counts. The J gene is TRBJ1-3, the V gene TRBV4-1, with TRBD1 as a possible D gene (5 bases). This CDR3 has 18 residues. Trimming stripped 0 bases from V and 4 bases from J, with 19 bases between. Germline CDR1 MGHRA, CDR2 YSYEKL. Written as DNA, the CDR3 is TGCGCCAGCAGCCAAGATAGTAGTGGGGGAAAAAAAGGAAACACCATATATTTT. Translation: CASSQDSSGGKKGNTIYF.

The chain uses TRBV21-1 and TRBJ2-1; the D call TRBD2 from the table was never checked on the DNA. TRBV21-1 is an annotated pseudogene. This CDR3 comprises 13 residues. The CDR3 DNA reads as TGTGCCAGCAGCAAAAATGGAGGTACTGAGCAGTTCTTC. This codes for CASSKNGGTEQFF.

Written as DNA, the CDR3 is TGTGCCAGCAGTTACTCTCTAGCGGGCGTCTACGAGCAGTACTTC. Encoded protein: CASSYSLAGVYEQYF. The chain employs TRBV6-5 and TRBJ2-7; TRBD2 matches 8 bases. This CDR3 has 15 residues. Germline V CDR1 and CDR2: MNHEY, SVGAGI. V was pared by 0 bases and J by 3 bases, with 4 bases of the junction left unmatched.

This rearrangement joins TRBV5-1 to TRBJ1-2, with D possibly TRBD1 on 6 matching bases. CDR3 size: 13 residues. Trimming took 3 bases from V and 6 from J, leaving 12 bases between them. Germline V CDR1 and CDR2: SGHRS, YFSETQ. CDR3 DNA: TGCGCCAGCAGCTCCTCCCAGGGGAATGGCTACACCTTC. It encodes CASSSSQGNGYTF.

The V call is TRBV5-1, the J call TRBJ2-3; tentatively, D is TRBD1 (5 bases). From germline, CDR1 is SGHRS and CDR2 YFSETQ. Trimming left V 2 bases short and J 4 bases short, with 11 bases between. This CDR3 contains 14 residues. This CDR3 reads CASSFGRGPDTQYF. The CDR3 bases are TGCGCCAGCAGCTTCGGTAGGGGCCCAGATACGCAGTATTTT.

A remark on this clone: A read error may produce the germline difference seen at one junction end. The V call is TRBV3-1 (or the pseudogene TRBV3-2), the J call TRBJ2-7; 15 nucleotides align to TRBD2. This CDR3 region has 15 residues. Germline V gene data show CDR1 as LGHDT and CDR2 as YNNKEL (reference sequence). CDR3 coding DNA: TGTGCCAGCAGCCCTGGACTAGCGGGGGGGTACGGGCAGTACTTC. Its protein is CASSPGLAGGYGQYF.

V gene TRBV19 combines with J gene TRBJ1-5; no reliable D call. This CDR3 contains 15 residues. The V gene's germline CDR1 is LNHDA and CDR2 SQIVND (reference sequence). The V gene lost 3 bases and the J gene lost 1 base, with 10 bases spanning the gap. CDR3: CASSITSSSNQPQHF. CDR3 bases: TGTGCCAGTAGTATTACTAGCTCCAGCAATCAGCCCCAGCATTTT.

CDR3: CASSLGPSGNTIYF. For the CDR3, the DNA is TGTGCCAGCAGCCTCGGCCCCTCTGGAAACACCATATATTTT. The chain carries TRBV6-5 and TRBJ1-3; D call uncertain. V dropped 6 bases and J dropped 0 bases, with 9 bases sitting between them. Germline loops: CDR1 MNHEY, CDR2 SVGAGI. CDR3 length: 14 amino acids.

The rearrangement uses TRBV6-2 or TRBV6-3 and TRBJ1-4, with 10 bases fitting TRBD1. The CDR3 is 14 residues long. V dropped 6 bases and J dropped 6; count of bases not matched to a gene: 4. CDR1 is MNHEY and CDR2 is SVGEGT in the germline V gene. CDR3 loop: CASSDRGPDEKLFF. The CDR3 DNA is TGTGCCAGCAGCGACAGGGGGCCGGATGAAAAACTGTTTTTT.